These 4 T cell receptor beta chains were all obtained from the same sample, sequenced in a study of cytomegalovirus exposure and HLA in healthy donors. The PCR ran on 60 Vbeta and 13 Jbeta primers. Profiled with immunoSEQ multiplex PCR; TCRdb holds only in-frame clones, not every one. This specimen shows 50,000 to 70,000 clones; the ten leading clones hold 3.5% to 4.5%. Sample: PBMCs. Receptors were obtained from a male donor in good health and CMV-seronegative.

The chain couples TRBV5-4 to TRBJ1-2; D ambiguous. Trimming took off 0 bases at V and 0 bases at J, with 6 bases between the two ends. The CDR3 extends over 14 amino acids. CDR1 is SGHNT and CDR2 is YYREEE in the germline V gene (reference sequence). The CDR3 sequence is CASSLGGANYGYTF. The CDR3, as DNA: TGTGCCAGCAGCTTGGGCGGAGCTAACTATGGCTACACCTTC.

The rearrangement links TRBV14 to TRBJ1-2; 8 bases are shared with TRBD1. V shed 3 bases and J 7 bases; nucleotides not matched to a gene: 4. Germline V gene lookup returns CDR1 SGHDN and CDR2 FVKESK. The CDR3 consists of 13 residues. CDR3 in DNA: TGTGCCAGCAGCCAGACAGGGGAGGGTGGCTACACCTTC. Its protein is CASSQTGEGGYTF.

The chain has TRBV7-9 and TRBJ1-2, with a tentative D call TRBD1 (5 bases). Between the trimmed V and J ends, which lost 2 bases and 2 bases, there was a span of 12 bases. Germline CDR1 is SEHNR and CDR2 is FQNEAQ (reference sequence). The CDR3 covers 15 residues. CDR3 in amino acids: CASSLRGVNNYGYTF. The CDR3 coding sequence is TGTGCCAGCAGCTTACGGGGGGTCAACAACTATGGCTACACCTTC.

This sequence joins TRBV29-1 and TRBJ2-1, with D unresolved. The V gene's germline CDR1 is SQVTM and CDR2 ANQGSEA. The length of the CDR3 is 13 residues. V gave up 2 bases and J gave up 0 bases, with 5 bases separating them. The CDR3 here is CSVETGSYNEQFF. The CDR3, as DNA: TGCAGCGTTGAAACCGGCTCCTACAATGAGCAGTTCTTC.